The clone carrying this T cell receptor beta chain was counted at least ten times. One end of the junction does not line up with germline, which may come from a read error. Unique molecular identifiers featured in how the TCRbeta library was prepared. TCRdb re-analysed the PCR reads in MiXCR, keeping a single row per CDR3 protein. The sample contains about 980,000 distinct CDR3 sequences, around 30% of which appear only once. This entry belongs to a study of T-cell reconstitution after alpha-beta-depleted transplantation in children. The CDR3 runs 13 residues. Germline V gene sequence: CDR1 SGHRS, CDR2 YFSETQ.

The clonotype comes from a boy younger than two who had a stem cell transplant for SCID, so the T cells may come from the graft donor. The specimen comprised PBMCs, mostly from graft donor cells, sampled 360 days after TCRalphabeta/CD19-depleted stem cell transplant. This sequence joins TRBV5-1 and TRBJ1-1; D unresolved. The CDR3 nucleotides are TGTGCCAGCAGTTTTTATGTGAACACTGAAGCTTTCTTT. Translation: CASSFYVNTEAFF.